This T cell receptor beta chain was profiled in a study of T cells in Graves' hyperthyroidism and ophthalmopathy (dated by TCRdb to the late 2010s). About the full investigation: Peripheral blood was collected at initial diagnosis, before any treatment. A discovery cohort of roughly 100 patients, about 43 with Graves' ophthalmopathy and 55 to 60 with stable Graves' hyperthyroidism, was used to find distinguishing TCR V-J signatures. Prospective prediction of ophthalmopathy was tested in an independent validation cohort consisting of roughly 19 hyperthyroidism patients and approximately 16 patients who later progressed to ophthalmopathy. The 100 discovery patients were randomly divided into training and test sets at a 7:3 ratio. In addition, the study compared T-cell repertoires in thyroid tissue and in blood from six Graves' hyperthyroidism patients. Once sampling was done, hyperthyroidism patients were given methimazole at a starting dose of 30 mg daily, whereas ophthalmopathy patients were given high-dose intravenous methylprednisolone. The paper reports TCR Vbeta CDR3 sequencing of 130 to 150 peripheral blood samples: around 45 ophthalmopathy, over 70 hyperthyroidism and around 17 progressor patients. Here is what the overall study found, with its caveats: During validation, the model predicted progression to ophthalmopathy a median of about 6.5 months ahead of onset, with more than 60% sensitivity and roughly 72% specificity. Most expanded thyroid clonotypes (frequency above 0.001) were also found in blood, which suggests that blood repertoires may mirror thyroid immune responses. In cross-validation, a model built on a 13 V-J signature told ophthalmopathy apart from stable hyperthyroidism with just under 90% sensitivity and around 84% specificity, and in testing the same model reached 80%/75%. Sample size was not statistically predetermined, and investigators were not blinded to group allocation.

Amplification of TCR beta CDR3 regions was carried out from RNA transcripts. The first round of RT-PCR for the TCR CDR3 was performed with the HTBI primer set and the Qiagen OneStep RT-PCR kit. The libraries were constructed in a second round of multiplex PCR and then size-selected and purified. Sequencing of the libraries was done on an Illumina HiSeq2000 using paired-end 100 bp reads. On the authors' methods: SOAPnuke was used to process the raw data, throwing out any read that contained adapters or uncalled bases, had a mean Phred below 15, or lacked an exact constant-primer or identifier match. COPE v1.2.5 was used to merge the high-quality paired reads, and each unique nucleotide sequence was defined as a clonotype. MiTCR v1.1 was used to align the clonotypes against IMGT TRBV, TRBD and TRBJ reference segments. Analysis was restricted to V-J combinations with a frequency above 0.0001, which covered about 99% of repertoires. A TCS score was defined as the ratio between F50 (clonal expansion) and ExV (chaos), using BLOSUM62-based TCRdist between CDR3 peptides within each V-J. Welch's t-statistics and random forest reduced 514 V-J features to roughly 13, which were used in a naive Bayes classifier (R e1071). TCRdb redid the processing of the public reads, applying fastp at Q25 and MiXCR, and retained in-frame beta chains. Every distinct CDR3 protein forms one entry, paired with its most common genes and DNA. These V and J calls originate from TCRdb's pipeline instead of the authors' own analysis. In this sample the table shows about 420,000 distinct CDR3 sequences, about a sixth of which occur a single time. Together, the top ten hold 13% to 15% of the sample.

A patient counted as having stable Graves' hyperthyroidism if no progression to ophthalmopathy occurred over 18 months of follow-up. Hyperthyroidism patients were newly diagnosed, had a disease duration of under 2 months, and were aged 18 to 65 years. Patients with uncontrolled infections, other autoimmune diseases, pregnancy or lactation were excluded. Diagnoses were based on clinical symptoms, serum thyroxine and TRAb, thyroid ultrasound and orbital computed tomography. PBMCs were isolated from approximately 10 ml of fresh peripheral blood by Ficoll-Paque density gradient centrifugation. Total RNA was extracted using Trizol reagent, and RNA quality was assessed on an Agilent 2100 Bioanalyzer. The germline V gene (reference sequence) sets CDR1 to DFQATT and CDR2 to SNEGSKA. Spanning cysteine to phenylalanine, the CDR3 consists of 14 amino acids. Only the CDR3 portion is preserved as DNA: 42 bases, with reading frame beginning at the first base. At the junction V is shortened by 5 bases and J by 2 bases, with 15 bases in between.

This clonotype showed up many times. It lacks a known antigen. Within one base of it there is no much larger clone, and no base qualities were kept. The receptor was isolated from a woman in her late teens or twenties with Graves' hyperthyroidism. The chain uses TRBV20-1 and TRBJ2-5, with TRBD1 as a weak D call on 5 bases. The sequencing sample was made of blood. The CDR3 corresponds to CSAPLAGKQETQYF. The DNA sequence is TGCAGTGCTCCCCTGGCAGGGAAACAAGAGACCCAGTACTTC.